This T cell receptor beta chain was sequenced in a study of T cell responses to AZD1222 COVID-19 vaccine. Whole-study results and caveats: Most donors were white British and more were female, and clonal diversity was possibly underestimated.

Points on this clone: What it binds is unknown.

Produced via immunoSEQ multiplex PCR; TCRdb's table is partial and in-frame only. The sample has about 140,000 clones; roughly 88% are singletons. From germline, CDR1 is SGHRS and CDR2 YFSETQ. The CDR3 has 14 amino acids. Germline trimming cut 4 bases from V and 5 bases from J; bases unmatched to any gene: 3. This material consisted of peripheral blood, taken 28 days after the second AZD1222 dose. The clonotype was recovered from an adult who received the AZD1222 COVID-19 vaccine. This chain uses TRBV5-1 with TRBJ1-6; 7 bases map to TRBD1. CDR3 bases: TGCGCCAGCAGCCCGGGACAGAATAATTCACCCCTCCACTTT. Translation: CASSPGQNNSPLHF.